These T cell receptor beta chains were read from a single sample in a study of vaccination effects on CD4 cells after COVID-19. Their antigens are not known. Clones were sequenced by immunoSEQ multiplex PCR, and TCRdb holds only the in-frame ones, with some missing. This table has tens of thousands of clones, approximately 70% appearing once. The sequencing used CD4+ T cells from PBMCs cultured with HCoV-229E spike peptides, collected before COVID-19 vaccination. Source of these receptors: a human donor who received a COVID-19 vaccine. Each CDR3 is given with its conserved first and last residue. The D gene is left open where the match is weak. The size of a clone is reported for some rows only, either as once, few or many, or as a class for expanded clones.

>TRBJ1-6|TRBV30|.|.
CAWSPNRFRAYNSPLHF
TGTGCCTGGAGTCCGAACAGGTTCAGGGCCTATAATTCACCCCTCCACTTT
>TRBJ1-1|TRBV5-1|.|once
CASSYNPDSLNTEAFF
TGCGCCAGCAGCTATAACCCCGATTCGTTGAACACTGAAGCTTTCTTT
>TRBJ1-1|TRBV18|TRBD1|once
CASSADRGREAFF
TGTGCCAGCTCAGCCGACAGGGGGCGCGAAGCTTTCTTT
>TRBJ2-1|TRBV2|.|once
CASSVSSNNEQFF
TGTGCCAGCAGTGTGTCTAGCAATAATGAGCAGTTCTTC
>TRBJ2-3|TRBV10-2|.|.
CASREAGTDTQYF
TGCGCCAGCAGGGAAGCGGGCACAGATACGCAGTATTTT
>TRBJ1-2|TRBV6-6|.|.
CASSPGGIAAANYGYTF
TGTGCCAGCAGTCCCGGCGGTATTGCCGCAGCTAACTATGGCTACACCTTC
>TRBJ2-1|TRBV11-2|.|.
CASSLGLPTVFDYNEQFF
TGTGCCAGCAGCTTAGGACTACCCACAGTGTTTGACTACAATGAGCAGTTCTTC
>TRBJ1-3|TRBV6-5|.|.
CASSYSRGRGGNTIYF
TGTGCCAGCAGTTACTCGAGAGGGAGAGGTGGAAACACCATATATTTT
>TRBJ2-3|TRBV6-5|.|.
CASSYNVMLSTDTQYF
TGTGCCAGCAGTTATAATGTCATGCTTAGCACAGATACGCAGTATTTT
>TRBJ1-6|TRBV11-2|.|few
CASSHPQDSLHLGSPLHF
TGTGCCAGCAGCCACCCCCAGGACAGTCTTCACCTGGGGTCACCCCTCCACTTT
>TRBJ2-1|TRBV4-2|TRBD2|.
CASSGGTRGNEQFF
TGTGCCAGCAGCGGCGGGACTAGGGGCAATGAGCAGTTCTTC
>TRBJ1-6|TRBV7-2|.|once
CASSFRGRNSPLHF
TGTGCCAGCAGCTTCAGGGGAAGGAATTCACCCCTCCACTTT
>TRBJ2-1|TRBV6-2/TRBV6-3|TRBD2|.
CASSYRGLAVNEQFF
TGTGCCAGCAGTTACCGAGGACTAGCGGTCAATGAGCAGTTCTTC
>TRBJ2-1|TRBV3-1/TRBV3-2|TRBD2|.
CASSPGLAIEQFF
TGTGCCAGCAGCCCGGGACTAGCGATTGAGCAGTTCTTC
>TRBJ2-1|TRBV5-1|TRBD2|few
CASSALGRGVRNEQFF
TGCGCCAGCAGCGCATTAGGGCGGGGGGTCAGGAATGAGCAGTTCTTC
>TRBJ2-1|TRBV5-1|.|.
CASARVDEQFF
TGCGCCAGCGCTCGGGTGGATGAGCAGTTCTTC
>TRBJ1-3|TRBV4-1|.|.
CASSQDMDKRNTIYF
TGCGCCAGCAGCCAAGATATGGACAAGAGAAACACCATATATTTT
>TRBJ2-7|TRBV5-4|TRBD2|once
CASSLSSGRSYEQYF
TGTGCCAGCAGCTTGTCTAGCGGGCGGTCATACGAGCAGTACTTC
>TRBJ1-2|TRBV10-3|.|.
CAISESFKGGLGDGYTF
TGTGCCATCAGTGAGTCGTTTAAGGGAGGGCTCGGTGATGGCTACACCTTC
>TRBJ2-5|TRBV7-2|.|.
CASSLDQDRKETQYF
TGTGCCAGCAGCTTAGACCAAGACAGAAAAGAGACCCAGTACTTC
>TRBJ1-1|TRBV6-2/TRBV6-3|.|few
CASSFFVGYTEAFF
TGTGCCAGCAGTTTTTTCGTAGGTTACACTGAAGCTTTCTTT
>TRBJ2-2|TRBV24-1|.|.
CATSGVGGTGELFF
TGTGCCACCAGTGGCGTCGGCGGAACCGGGGAGCTGTTTTTT
>TRBJ2-3|TRBV5-4|.|few
CASSLYLDTQYF
TGTGCCAGCAGCCTATACCTGGATACGCAGTATTTT
>TRBJ1-2|TRBV10-3|TRBD1|.
CAISESTGGGSEPGYTF
TGTGCCATCAGTGAGTCGACAGGAGGGGGCTCTGAACCTGGCTACACCTTC
>TRBJ2-7|TRBV2|.|.
CASSEQGEVYEQYF
TGTGCCAGCAGCGAACAGGGTGAGGTGTACGAGCAGTACTTC
>TRBJ2-3|TRBV7-9|.|.
CASSFGDFTDTQYF
TGTGCCAGCAGCTTTGGGGACTTCACAGATACGCAGTATTTT
>TRBJ2-3|TRBV18|.|.
CASSPISGSDTQYF
TGTGCCAGCTCACCTATATCCGGGAGTGATACGCAGTATTTT
>TRBJ2-7|TRBV3-1/TRBV3-2|.|.
CASSRLVPAYEQYF
TGTGCCAGCAGCCGACTAGTTCCCGCCTACGAGCAGTACTTC
>TRBJ2-7|TRBV3-1/TRBV3-2|.|.
CASSHLRVQYF
TGTGCCAGCAGCCATTTGCGAGTTCAGTACTTC